This paragraph covers one T cell receptor (beta chain) sequence. No antigen is known for it. The sample carries other DNA sequences with the same CDR3. This sample is drawn from a study of shared clonotypes between healthy human individuals. The naive CD8 fraction comprised CD45RO-negative cells positively selected for CCR7 and excluded terminally differentiated effector memory CD45RA+ cells. Clones were read by immunoSEQ multiplex PCR, and TCRdb kept only the in-frame ones, dropping some. The sample has around 2,000,000 clones, about 94% seen once. Study-wide points: Rarefaction showed sorted-subset sequencing was incomplete despite large depth.

The CDR3 sequence is 12 residues long. V dropped 8 bases and J dropped 4; count of bases not matched to a gene: 3. Germline V gene data show CDR1 as MNHNS and CDR2 as SASEGT. The chain joins TRBV6-1 to TRBJ1-1, with 8 nucleotides matching TRBD1. The sample consisted of naive CD8+ T cells sorted from blood. The clonotype was recovered from a man aged 18 to 29 in good health. For the CDR3, the DNA is TGTGCCAGCCGCACAGGGGGCACTGAAGCTTTCTTT. It translates to CASRTGGTEAFF.